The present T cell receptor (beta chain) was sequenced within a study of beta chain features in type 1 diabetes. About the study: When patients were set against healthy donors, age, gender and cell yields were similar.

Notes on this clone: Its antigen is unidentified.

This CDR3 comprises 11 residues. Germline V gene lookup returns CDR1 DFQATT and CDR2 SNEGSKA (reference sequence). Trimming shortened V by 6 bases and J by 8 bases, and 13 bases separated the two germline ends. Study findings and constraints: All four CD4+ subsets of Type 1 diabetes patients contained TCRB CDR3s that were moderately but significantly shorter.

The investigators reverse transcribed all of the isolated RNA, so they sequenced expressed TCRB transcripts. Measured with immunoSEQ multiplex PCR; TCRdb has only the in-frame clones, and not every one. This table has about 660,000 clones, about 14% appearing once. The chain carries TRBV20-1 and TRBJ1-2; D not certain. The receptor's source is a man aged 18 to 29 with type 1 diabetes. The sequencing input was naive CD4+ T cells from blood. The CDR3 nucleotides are TGCAGTGCCAGTTCGGGAATAGGCTACACCTTC. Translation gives CSASSGIGYTF.